The sequence of this T cell receptor beta chain was determined in a study of CD8+ T cells in alopecia areata. Study observations and caveats: It was lesional scalp, especially alopecia totalis/universalis, that showed higher clonality than normal scalp. Tofacitinib delivered significant drops in scalp clonality and in expanded CD8+ clones among the top 100. With tofacitinib ongoing, many expanded lesional clones persisted in both scalp and blood.

The treatment was: oral pan-JAK inhibitor, 5-10 mg twice daily. V trimming: 4 bases; J trimming: 2 bases; junction bases outside the gene matches: 1. The CDR3 is 14 amino acids. Germline CDR1 is SQVTM and CDR2 is ANQGSEA. Sequencing templates came from extracted RNA that was reverse transcribed into cDNA. The method was immunoSEQ multiplex PCR; TCRdb's version includes in-frame clones alone and lacks a portion of them. The sample carries roughly 70,000 clones, over 25% recorded once. This clone has only a few counts. The antigen is undetermined. The chain carries TRBV29-1 and TRBJ2-1; TRBD2 aligns across 11 bases. The material sequenced was CD8+ T cells sorted from blood, taken at week 4, from a patient treated with tofacitinib. The sequence came from a human donor with alopecia areata. The CDR3, as DNA: TGCAGCGTTGTTAGCGGGAGGGCCTACAATGAGCAGTTCTTC. As protein: CSVVSGRAYNEQFF.